This T cell receptor (beta chain) was sequenced during a study of cytomegalovirus exposure and HLA in healthy donors. The study's findings and limits: The classifier, whose performance was assessed in both the original and validation cohorts, reportedly diagnosed cytomegalovirus status with high specificity and sensitivity.

Use of 60 Vbeta and 13 Jbeta primers characterized the PCR. The assay was immunoSEQ multiplex PCR, and TCRdb's table has in-frame clones only and misses some. The sample carries about 140,000 clones, 84% recorded once. About this clone: Its antigen is not identified.

The receptor was isolated from a boy younger than 10 in good health and CMV-seronegative. Sequencing was done on a sample of PBMCs.

The CDR3 reads CASTRGQKTTYEQYF. Written as DNA, the CDR3 is TGTGCCAGCACCCGGGGACAGAAGACGACCTACGAGCAGTACTTC. The chain employs TRBV6-6 and TRBJ2-7; 7 bases agree with TRBD1. J was trimmed by 2 bases and V by 7 bases; bases with no gene match: 11. Germline CDR1 reads MNHNY; CDR2 reads SVGAGI (reference sequence). CDR3 length equals 15 residues.